This T cell receptor beta chain was obtained from a study of cytomegalovirus exposure and HLA in healthy donors. Study context: Prior work identified 120 million or so unique TCR beta sequences in approximately 180 million T cells. General study results and limits: The listing of roughly 160 TCR beta chains classed them as cytomegalovirus-associated.

The CDR3 has 16 amino acids. V was pared by 0 bases and J by 6 bases, with 7 bases of the junction left unmatched. CDR1 is SGHRS and CDR2 is YFSETQ in the germline V gene. About this clone: Its antigen is undetermined.

A multiplex PCR was run with 60 Vbeta primers and 13 Jbeta primers. TCRdb's copy holds only in-frame clones and misses some; the assay was immunoSEQ multiplex PCR. The repertoire holds about 140,000 clones, around 57% seen once, with around 1.8% in the top ten. The TCR was taken from a male donor in good health and CMV-seronegative. The sample taken for sequencing was PBMCs. The rearrangement joins TRBV5-1 to TRBJ2-1, with TRBD2 matching 9 bases. CDR3 residues: CASSLAGGGAANEQFF. CDR3 nucleotide sequence: TGCGCCAGCAGCTTGGCTGGCGGGGGGGCGGCCAATGAGCAGTTCTTC.